Listed here are 31 T cell receptor beta chains from one sample, sequenced in a study of beta chain features in type 1 diabetes. Of the isolated RNA, all was reverse transcribed, and so the sequenced material was expressed TCRB transcripts. Sequencing used immunoSEQ multiplex PCR; TCRdb keeps in-frame clones, though not all of them. The table records more than 130,000 clones, 6.9% of them present only once. The sample was central memory CD4+ T cells from blood. These receptors came from a woman in her twenties or thirties in good health.

The chain links TRBV19 to TRBJ1-5; 9 positions match TRBD1. CDR1 LNHDA and CDR2 SQIVND come from the germline V gene (reference sequence). V was clipped by 8 bases and J by 6 bases; unmatched bases: 17. The CDR3 extends over 17 amino acids. The CDR3 DNA reads TGTGCCAGTCACTATCGCGGGACAGGGACGGTTGGTCAGCCCCAGCATTTT. It translates to CASHYRGTGTVGQPQHF.

A few counts support this clone. The V and J genes are TRBV19 and TRBJ1-4; D may be TRBD1 (5 bases). V dropped 7 bases and J dropped 6 bases, with 21 bases sitting between them. Germline lookup yields CDR1 LNHDA and CDR2 SQIVND (reference sequence). The CDR3 runs to 16 residues. The CDR3 is CASTERGLSPYEKLFF. DNA for the CDR3: TGTGCCAGTACGGAGAGGGGACTCTCGCCGTATGAAAAACTGTTTTTT.

The sample holds a few counts of this clone. V usage is TRBV7-8 and J usage is TRBJ1-5; 8 bases line up with TRBD1. Germline V gene sequence: CDR1 SGHVS, CDR2 FQNEAQ. CDR3 size: 14 residues. The trim removed 5 bases at V and 5 bases at J, leaving 5 bases unmatched. In DNA, the CDR3 is TGTGCCAGCAGCGGACAGGGAGTTGATCAGCCCCAGCATTTT. Translating it yields CASSGQGVDQPQHF.

This chain connects TRBV13 to TRBJ2-7; perhaps TRBD1 as D (7 bases). The CDR3 runs to 16 residues. In germline, CDR1 is PRHDT, CDR2 FYEKMQ (reference sequence). With 0 bases removed from V and 3 bases from J, the gap between germline ends came to 15 bases. The CDR3 nucleotides read TGTGCCAGCAGCTTAGGCGTTTGGCAGGGGGGCTACGAGCAGTACTTC. This codes for CASSLGVWQGGYEQYF. The variable domain in full, with the rest retrieved from reference TRBV13 and TRBJ2-7, is AAGVIQSPRHLIKEKRETATLKCYPIPRHDTVYWYQQGPGQDPQFLISFYEKMQSDKGSIPDRFSAQQFSDYHSELNMSSLELGDSALYFCASSLGVWQGGYEQYFGPGTRLTVT.

V gene TRBV29-1 combines with J gene TRBJ2-3, with a possible D match to TRBD2 (6 bases). Germline V lookup: CDR1 SQVTM, CDR2 ANQGSEA. This CDR3 spans 15 amino acids. Trimming stripped 7 bases from V and 2 bases from J, with 19 bases between. This CDR3 reads CSAPLRRGPTDTQYF. The DNA for the CDR3 is TGCAGCGCCCCACTTAGGCGGGGCCCCACAGATACGCAGTATTTT.

This clone was seen more than once but under ten times. CDR3 DNA: TGTGCCAGGAGTGGGGACAGGGGGCTAGAGACCCAGTACTTC. This gives the protein CARSGDRGLETQYF. The chain carries TRBV21-1 and TRBJ2-5; the DNA was not used to check the table's D call, TRBD1. TRBV21-1 has pseudogene status. CDR3 length equals 14 residues.

This clone was observed a handful of times. This rearrangement joins TRBV19 to TRBJ1-5; D perhaps matches TRBD1 (5 bases). Germline V CDR1 and CDR2: LNHDA, SQIVND (reference sequence). The CDR3 runs to 14 residues. V lost 5 bases, J lost 1 base, and 9 bases lay in between. CDR3 residues: CASSFSGSNQPQHF. Written as DNA, the CDR3 is TGTGCCAGTAGTTTTTCAGGGAGCAATCAGCCCCAGCATTTT.

This clone was recorded a few times. This chain uses TRBV10-2 with TRBJ2-7; tentatively, D is TRBD2 (6 bases). CDR3 size: 14 residues. V was shortened by 3 bases and J by 0 bases, with 9 bases between the two germline ends. Germline V gene lookup returns CDR1 WSHSY and CDR2 SAAADI. The CDR3 region is CASSEMGLSYEQYF. The DNA of the CDR3 is TGCGCCAGCAGTGAAATGGGACTCTCCTACGAGCAGTACTTC.

The chain is built from TRBV27 and TRBJ1-1, with 9 positions matching TRBD1. Germline CDR1 MNHEY, CDR2 SMNVEV (reference sequence). Trimming at V came to 6 bases and at J to 1 base, leaving 9 bases not matched to a gene. This CDR3 region has 16 residues. DNA of the CDR3: TGTGCCAGCAGCTCTTTGGGGACAGGGAAGAACACTGAAGCTTTCTTT. This sequence encodes CASSSLGTGKNTEAFF.

This clone was seen a few times. The chain employs TRBV5-6 and TRBJ2-1; TRBD2 matches 15 bases. The CDR3 is 19 residues long. J was trimmed by 2 bases and V by 0 bases; bases with no gene match: 6. Germline V gene sequence: CDR1 SGHDT, CDR2 YYEEEE. The CDR3 protein is CASSLAGTSGRRAYNEQFF. The CDR3 DNA sequence: TGTGCCAGCAGCTTGGCCGGGACTAGCGGGAGGAGGGCCTACAATGAGCAGTTCTTC.

The CDR3 DNA reads as TGTGCCTGGAGTCCCCCTTTTGGCGGGAGCTCTGGAAACACCATATATTTT. Translation: CAWSPPFGGSSGNTIYF. The chain recombines TRBV30 with TRBJ1-3; no reliable D call. Germline V gives CDR1 GTSNPN, CDR2 SVGIG (reference sequence). V was clipped by 2 bases and J by 0 bases, with 17 bases between them. The CDR3 runs 17 residues.

This chain links TRBV10-3 with TRBJ2-5, with a possible D match to TRBD1 (5 bases). The DNA end is a closer match to TRBJ2-7, so the J assignment may be wrong. Germline assignment: CDR1 ENHRY and CDR2 SYGVKD. CDR3 length equals 12 residues. DNA of the CDR3: TGTGCCATCAGTGATCAGGGTTACGAGCAGTACTTC. It encodes CAISDQGYEQYF.

This clone was seen a handful of times. V usage is TRBV5-4 and J usage is TRBJ2-7, with 9 bases lining up with TRBD1. Per germline, CDR1 SGHNT and CDR2 YYREEE (reference sequence). The ends lost 4 bases at V and 6 bases at J; junction bases unmatched: 14. CDR3 length: 16 amino acids. The CDR3 region has the DNA TGTGCCAGCAGCCAAGATCGGGACAGGGTCGGTGGCGAGCAGTACTTC. It is translated as CASSQDRDRVGGEQYF.

The chain links TRBV27 to TRBJ1-4; the match to TRBD1 covers 7 bases. V lost 5 bases and J lost 8; bases outside the gene matches: 8. CDR3 length equals 14 residues. The V gene's germline CDR1 is MNHEY and CDR2 SMNVEV (reference sequence). For the CDR3, the DNA is TGTGCCAGCAGTGTCGGGACACAGGGGGAAAAACTGTTTTTT. As protein: CASSVGTQGEKLFF.

This clone was found a few times. V usage is TRBV5-6 and J usage is TRBJ2-1; 11 bases line up with TRBD2. V was clipped by 0 bases and J by 0 bases; unmatched bases: 5. Per the germline V gene, CDR1 is SGHDT and CDR2 is YYEEEE. This CDR3 has 18 amino acids. CDR3 coding DNA: TGTGCCAGCAGCTTGGGAGGGACTAGCGGAAGCTCCTACAATGAGCAGTTCTTC. Translating gives CASSLGGTSGSSYNEQFF.

This clone occurred many times. The V gene is TRBV30, the J gene TRBJ1-5; D ambiguous. Trimming cost V 1 base and J 3 bases, with 7 bases left between them. CDR1 GTSNPN and CDR2 SVGIG come from the germline V gene (reference sequence). The CDR3 extends over 13 amino acids. CDR3 residues: CAWSGLINQPQHF. The CDR3 nucleotides are TGTGCCTGGAGTGGTCTAATCAATCAGCCCCAGCATTTT.

The chain joins TRBV4-2 to TRBJ2-1, with a weak D call TRBD2 (6 bases). This CDR3 spans 15 amino acids. V dropped 3 bases and J dropped 4 bases, with 13 bases sitting between them. The germline CDR1 and CDR2 sequences are LGHNA and YNFKEQ. CDR3 region: CASSQTGTLYNEQFF. The CDR3 DNA reads TGTGCCAGCAGCCAGACCGGGACTCTATACAATGAGCAGTTCTTC.

At least ten counts were recorded for this clone. V gene TRBV4-2 combines with J gene TRBJ1-2; TRBD1 matches 8 bases. Trimming took 3 bases from V and 7 from J; bases not matched to a gene: 10. The CDR3 contains 15 residues. Looked up from germline, CDR1 is LGHNA and CDR2 is YNFKEQ. CDR3 sequence reads: CASSHKDRELSGYTF. The CDR3, as DNA: TGTGCCAGCAGCCACAAGGACAGGGAGCTCTCTGGCTACACCTTC.

This clone was seen a handful of times. The CDR3 nucleotides are TGTGCCAGCAGTTTAGGCCTAACTAGCGGGCTAACAGATACGCAGTATTTT. This encodes CASSLGLTSGLTDTQYF. This chain joins TRBV28 and TRBJ2-3, with 9 nucleotides matching TRBD2. The CDR3 loop spans 17 amino acids. V lost 2 bases and J lost 3; bases outside the gene matches: 9. CDR1 and CDR2 (germline): MDHEN, SYDVKM.

In this sample, this clone turned up many times. The V and J genes are TRBV7-9 and TRBJ2-2, with D possibly TRBD1 on 5 matching bases. Germline V gene data show CDR1 as SEHNR and CDR2 as FQNEAQ (reference sequence). The V end lost 2 bases, the J end lost 1 base, and 5 bases lay between the germline ends. CDR3 length: 14 amino acids. This chain's CDR3 is CASSLQGNTGELFF. CDR3 DNA: TGTGCCAGCAGCTTACAGGGGAACACCGGGGAGCTGTTTTTT. Full variable domain (missing parts from reference TRBV7-9 and TRBJ2-2): DTGVSQNPRHKITKRGQNVTFRCDPISEHNRLYWYRQTLGQGPEFLTYFQNEAQLEKSRLLSDRFSAERPKGSFSTLEIQRTEQGDSAMYLCASSLQGNTGELFFGEGSRLTVL.

The chain employs TRBV18 and TRBJ2-5; D might be TRBD1 (5 bases). This CDR3 spans 13 amino acids. Trimming stripped 3 bases from V and 5 bases from J, with 10 bases between. Per germline, CDR1 KGHSH and CDR2 LQKENI. The CDR3 DNA is TGTGCCAGCTCACCGGACACGCGGGAGACCCAGTACTTC. Protein: CASSPDTRETQYF.

The chain combines TRBV25-1 with TRBJ1-1, with a weak D call TRBD1 (6 bases). The V end was cut by 4 bases, the J end by 2 bases, with 14 bases between. The CDR3 has 15 residues. CDR1 MGHDK and CDR2 SYGVNS come from the germline V gene. CDR3 DNA: TGTGCCAGCAGTGCCCAGACAGGATTTAACACTGAAGCTTTCTTT. Translating gives CASSAQTGFNTEAFF.

J is TRBJ2-1 and V is TRBV4-1, with 8 bases identical to TRBD2. CDR3 length: 12 residues. The V segment lost 3 bases and the J segment 11 bases; nucleotides outside the gene matches: 3. Per germline, CDR1 MGHRA and CDR2 YSYEKL. CDR3 residues: CASSQSGRKQFF. The DNA for the CDR3 is TGCGCCAGCAGCCAGAGCGGGAGAAAGCAGTTCTTC.

This clone has only a few counts. This chain links TRBV7-2 with TRBJ2-5, with D possibly TRBD1 on 6 matching bases. The germline V gene has CDR1 SGHTA and CDR2 FQGNSA. The CDR3 extends over 14 amino acids. V was pared by 5 bases and J by 5 bases, with 15 bases between. CDR3 in amino acids: CASSTAGAGETQYF. The CDR3 DNA is TGTGCCAGCAGCACGGCAGGGGCCGGGGAGACCCAGTACTTC.

The CDR3 reads CASSPRQGRGMDTEAFF. CDR3 DNA sequence: TGTGCCAGCAGCCCGAGACAGGGGCGAGGGATGGACACTGAAGCTTTCTTT. The chain carries TRBV11-2 and TRBJ1-1, with 8 positions matching TRBD1. The CDR3 covers 17 residues. Germline loops: CDR1 SGHAT, CDR2 FQNNGV. Trimming cost V 5 bases and J 3 bases; bases outside gene matches: 14.

The chain is built from TRBV7-2 and TRBJ2-7, with D perhaps TRBD1 (6 bases). The V end was cut by 5 bases, the J end by 1 base, with 9 bases between. The CDR3 consists of 13 residues. Germline lookup yields CDR1 SGHTA and CDR2 FQGNSA. Written as DNA, the CDR3 is TGTGCCAGCAGCACTAGGGGGTCCTACGAGCAGTACTTC. Protein product: CASSTRGSYEQYF.

The genes are TRBV28 and TRBJ1-1; unclear D gene. Germline CDR1 is MDHEN and CDR2 is SYDVKM. Trimming removed 6 bases from V and 3 bases from J, with 8 bases in between. The CDR3 extends over 12 amino acids. In nucleotides, the CDR3 is TGTGCCAGCAGCCTCTCCGACACTGAAGCTTTCTTT. Translated, it gives CASSLSDTEAFF.

The chain couples TRBV28 to TRBJ2-1; TRBD1 is a possible D gene (6 bases). In germline, CDR1 is MDHEN, CDR2 SYDVKM. V shed 6 bases and J shed 4 bases, with 16 bases lying between them. The CDR3 extends over 15 amino acids. This chain's CDR3 is CASSPLLGGYNEQFF. The CDR3 DNA reads as TGTGCCAGCAGCCCGTTACTAGGGGGTTACAATGAGCAGTTCTTC.

The V and J genes are TRBV7-2 and TRBJ2-5; the match to TRBD1 covers 7 bases. In germline, CDR1 is SGHTA, CDR2 FQGNSA. This CDR3 spans 16 amino acids. V trimming: 2 bases; J trimming: 5 bases; junction bases outside the gene matches: 11. Written as DNA, the CDR3 is TGTGCCAGCAGCTTAAGCTCCCCCTTACAGGGGGAGACCCAGTACTTC. As protein: CASSLSSPLQGETQYF.

V gene TRBV19 combines with J gene TRBJ2-5; the match to TRBD2 covers 9 bases. With V trimmed by 4 bases and J by 4 bases, 4 bases remained unmatched. The CDR3 has 14 amino acids. Germline V gene data show CDR1 as LNHDA and CDR2 as SQIVND (reference sequence). CDR3 residues: CASSTSGNRETQYF. For the CDR3, the DNA is TGTGCCAGTAGTACTAGCGGGAATCGAGAGACCCAGTACTTC.

The sample holds many counts of this clone. J is TRBJ2-7 and V is TRBV6-6; 7 bases are shared with TRBD1. V lost 6 bases, J lost 4 bases, and 6 bases stayed unmatched. The CDR3 is 13 amino acids. CDR1 is MNHNY and CDR2 is SVGAGI in the germline V gene (reference sequence). CDR3 region: CASSRGQRYEQYF. CDR3 bases: TGTGCCAGCAGCCGGGGACAGAGATACGAGCAGTACTTC.